Presented here are 32 T cell receptor beta chains from one specimen sequenced in a study of glioma-infiltrating T cells after dendritic cell vaccination. This table comes from immunoSEQ multiplex PCR, and its TCRdb copy is limited to in-frame clones, with some not included. The sample holds roughly 100,000 clones, 80% to 90% seen once. The sequenced sample was blood, obtained before dendritic cell vaccination. The receptors originated from a human donor with glioblastoma.

This chain links TRBV30 with TRBJ2-5; D ambiguous. The CDR3 loop spans 13 amino acids. Germline loops: CDR1 GTSNPN, CDR2 SVGIG (reference sequence). V lost 3 bases and J lost 1, with 9 bases in between. The CDR3 spells CAWSRWSQETQYF. In DNA form, the CDR3 reads TGTGCCTGGAGCAGATGGAGCCAAGAGACCCAGTACTTC.

V and J are TRBV27 and TRBJ2-3; 9 bases are shared with TRBD1. There are 19 residues in the CDR3. The ends lost 2 bases at V and 2 bases at J; junction bases unmatched: 14. Germline CDR1 reads MNHEY; CDR2 reads SMNVEV (reference sequence). CDR3 in DNA: TGTGCCAGCAGTTTAAGGGGGGACAGGGTAGCCCTCGTCACAGATACGCAGTATTTT. The encoded protein is CASSLRGDRVALVTDTQYF.

V and J are TRBV6-6 and TRBJ1-1; weak D call: TRBD1 (6 bases). V was cut by 7 bases and J by 6 bases, with 12 bases left in between. Per the germline V gene, CDR1 is MNHNY and CDR2 is SVGAGI (reference sequence). The CDR3 sequence is 12 residues long. Here the CDR3 reads CASTQGLAEAFF. The CDR3 DNA is TGTGCCAGCACCCAGGGGTTAGCTGAAGCTTTCTTT.

The chain is built from TRBV11-1 and TRBJ2-5; 10 nucleotides agree with TRBD1. The length of the CDR3 is 15 residues. CDR1 and CDR2 from the germline V gene are SGHAT and FQDESV (reference sequence). The J segment lost 13 bases and the V segment lost 5 bases, leaving 16 bases of the junction unmatched. The CDR3 loop is CASSPDSGQGLKRYF. CDR3 sequence (DNA): TGTGCCAGCAGCCCAGACTCGGGACAGGGGCTTAAAAGGTACTTC.

Only one count was recorded for this clone. CDR3 sequence (DNA): TGTGCCAGCTCACCGCGACTAGCGGGGGATACAGAGGGTGAGCAGTTCTTC. Translating it yields CASSPRLAGDTEGEQFF. The J gene is TRBJ2-1, the V gene TRBV18; the match to TRBD2 covers 12 bases. CDR3 length equals 17 residues. Germline V gene data show CDR1 as KGHSH and CDR2 as LQKENI. J gave up 9 bases and V 3 bases, and 12 bases lay outside the gene matches.

This chain connects TRBV6-5 to TRBJ1-5; D gene uncertain. V shed 6 bases and J shed 1 base, with 13 bases lying between them. The CDR3 runs to 15 residues. Per germline, CDR1 MNHEY and CDR2 SVGAGI. The CDR3 spells CASRAASGSNQPQHF. The CDR3 bases are TGTGCCAGCAGGGCGGCGTCGGGAAGCAATCAGCCCCAGCATTTT.

The chain has TRBV27 and TRBJ2-7; TRBD1 is a possible D gene (6 bases). Deletions cut 9 bases from V and 5 bases from J, with 20 bases between. The CDR3 consists of 14 residues. Germline CDR1 and CDR2: MNHEY and SMNVEV (reference sequence). The DNA of the CDR3 is TGTGCCAGTTCAGGCACAGGGTACATCAACGAGCAGTACTTC. Translation: CASSGTGYINEQYF.

This sequence joins TRBV6-5 and TRBJ1-2; possible D gene TRBD1, 5 bases. V lost 2 bases, J lost 4 bases, and 14 bases lay in between. Germline loops: CDR1 MNHEY, CDR2 SVGAGI. This CDR3 contains 15 residues. CDR3 nucleotide sequence: TGTGCCAGCAGTTACGATCCGGGGGGAACCTATGGCTACACCTTC. This sequence encodes CASSYDPGGTYGYTF.

CDR3 protein: CASSHLNIQETQYF. In nucleotides, the CDR3 is TGTGCCAGCAGCCATTTAAACATCCAAGAGACCCAGTACTTC. The V and J genes are TRBV14 and TRBJ2-5; no clear D. CDR1 and CDR2 (germline): SGHDN, FVKESK. The length of the CDR3 is 14 residues. The V and J ends lost 3 bases and 1 base respectively, with 9 bases between them.

The V gene is TRBV29-1, the J gene TRBJ2-7, with 9 positions matching TRBD2. The CDR3 is 15 amino acids. The germline gives CDR1 SQVTM, CDR2 ANQGSEA. Trimming cost V 7 bases and J 2 bases; bases outside gene matches: 12. CDR3 nucleotides: TGCAGCGCTGGGGGCCGAGCGGGGGGAACCTACGAGCAGTACTTC. The encoded protein is CSAGGRAGGTYEQYF.

V and J are TRBV18 and TRBJ1-1; D gene unclear. Germline values: CDR1 KGHSH, CDR2 LQKENI. The ends were cut back, 3 bases at V and 6 bases at J, with 8 bases in the middle. This CDR3 comprises 12 residues. This CDR3 reads CASSPGGPEAFF. The DNA for the CDR3 is TGTGCCAGCTCACCGGGAGGGCCTGAAGCTTTCTTT.

The J gene is TRBJ2-7, the V gene TRBV7-8, with TRBD2 matching over 11 bases. V shed 5 bases, J shed 7 bases, and the junction held 7 bases outside the gene matches. This CDR3 contains 14 residues. In germline, CDR1 is SGHVS, CDR2 FQNEAQ. CDR3 protein: CASSAGLAAREQYF. CDR3 DNA sequence: TGTGCCAGCAGCGCGGGACTAGCGGCTCGGGAGCAGTACTTC.

The rearrangement joins TRBV5-8 to TRBJ2-5; D is unresolved. V was shortened by 0 bases and J by 0 bases, with 6 bases between the two germline ends. There are 14 residues in the CDR3. Germline CDR1 SGHTS, CDR2 YDEGEE. CDR3 sequence (DNA): TGTGCCAGCAGCTTGGCGGTGTACCAAGAGACCCAGTACTTC. The encoded protein is CASSLAVYQETQYF.

The chain carries TRBV5-6 and TRBJ1-3, with D hard to call. This CDR3 region has 14 residues. The V end was cut by 0 bases, the J end by 2 bases, with 6 bases between. Germline V lookup: CDR1 SGHDT, CDR2 YYEEEE. In nucleotides, the CDR3 is TGTGCCAGCAGCTTGGATCTAACTGGAAACACCATATATTTT. This encodes CASSLDLTGNTIYF.

The chain carries TRBV30 and TRBJ1-2; perhaps TRBD1 as D (5 bases). Trimming removed 4 bases from V and 7 bases from J, with 10 bases in between. Germline CDR1 is GTSNPN and CDR2 is SVGIG (reference sequence). This CDR3 comprises 11 residues. The CDR3 DNA reads as TGTGCCTGGAATAACAGGCTTGGCTACACCTTC. This codes for CAWNNRLGYTF. Full variable domain (remainder filled in from reference TRBV30 and TRBJ1-2): SQTIHQWPATLVQPVGSPLSLECTVEGTSNPNLYWYRQAAGRGLQLLFYSVGIGQISSEVPQNLSASRPQDRQFILSSKKLLLSDSGFYLCAWNNRLGYTFGSGTRLTVV.

The genes are TRBV7-6 and TRBJ2-5, with 9 bases identical to TRBD1. Germline CDR1 is SGHVS and CDR2 is FNYEAQ. This CDR3 comprises 14 residues. J was trimmed by 5 bases and V by 5 bases; bases with no gene match: 6. This CDR3 reads CASSPGTGRETQYF. The CDR3 DNA reads TGTGCCAGCAGCCCCGGGACAGGGCGCGAGACCCAGTACTTC. The complete variable domain, with remaining parts taken from reference TRBV7-6 and TRBJ2-5, reads GAGVSQSPRYKVTKRGQDVALRCDPISGHVSLYWYRQALGQGPEFLTYFNYEAQQDKSGLPNDRFSAERPEGSISTLTIQRTEQRDSAMYRCASSPGTGRETQYFGPGTRLLVL.

The chain links TRBV5-4 to TRBJ2-5, with 7 nucleotides matching TRBD1. The CDR3 covers 15 residues. Germline assignment: CDR1 SGHNT and CDR2 YYREEE (reference sequence). The trim removed 4 bases at V and 3 bases at J, leaving 9 bases unmatched. DNA for the CDR3: TGTGCCAGCAGCCCCCCCCAGGGGGTGGAAGAGACCCAGTACTTC. Translation gives CASSPPQGVEETQYF.

This chain uses TRBV10-3 with TRBJ2-5; 13 bases are a match to TRBD2. Germline loops: CDR1 ENHRY, CDR2 SYGVKD. The CDR3 runs 14 residues. The J segment lost 1 base and the V segment lost 9 bases, leaving 2 bases of the junction unmatched. The CDR3 sequence is CAIGLAGVQETQYF. CDR3 bases: TGTGCCATTGGACTAGCGGGGGTCCAAGAGACCCAGTACTTC.

The gene calls are TRBV5-4 and TRBJ1-3; 8 positions agree with TRBD1. J lost 0 bases, V lost 6 bases, and 2 bases had no gene match. Germline CDR1 is SGHNT and CDR2 is YYREEE (reference sequence). The CDR3 spans 14 residues. CDR3 nucleotide sequence: TGTGCCAGCATGGACAGGGCCTCTGGAAACACCATATATTTT. It is translated as CASMDRASGNTIYF.

This clone has just a few counts. The chain recombines TRBV6-6 with TRBJ1-1; D is perhaps TRBD1 (6 bases). The V end lost 6 bases, the J end lost 5 bases, and 22 bases lay between the germline ends. The V gene's germline CDR1 is MNHNY and CDR2 SVGAGI (reference sequence). This CDR3 comprises 16 residues. The CDR3 nucleotides read TGTGCCAGCAGAGATACCCGGGGGGCAGGTAGAACTGAAGCTTTCTTT. The encoded protein is CASRDTRGAGRTEAFF.

The chain couples TRBV13 to TRBJ2-3; TRBD1 matches 7 bases. In germline, CDR1 is PRHDT, CDR2 FYEKMQ (reference sequence). The CDR3 totals 16 residues. Trimming at V came to 2 bases and at J to 3 bases, leaving 8 bases not matched to a gene. CDR3 in amino acids: CASSLSLTGATDTQYF. CDR3 nucleotide sequence: TGTGCCAGCAGCTTAAGTCTAACAGGGGCGACAGATACGCAGTATTTT.

In the case of this clone: This sample includes further DNA sequences coding for the same CDR3. CDR3 DNA sequence: TGTGCCAGCAGCTTGAACCCCGCGGGGAGGGGGACCCAGTACTTC. Translation gives CASSLNPAGRGTQYF. The chain recombines TRBV11-2 with TRBJ2-5; 7 positions match TRBD2. Looked up from germline, CDR1 is SGHAT and CDR2 is FQNNGV. With V trimmed by 3 bases and J by 7 bases, 11 bases remained unmatched. The CDR3 covers 15 residues.

The CDR3 nucleotides are TGTGCCAGCAGCCCCGGACTAGCGGGGGACTACGAGCAGTACTTC. Translation: CASSPGLAGDYEQYF. The chain has TRBV5-4 and TRBJ2-7; 13 bases line up with TRBD2. The CDR3 extends over 15 amino acids. Germline lookup yields CDR1 SGHNT and CDR2 YYREEE (reference sequence). Trimming cost V 4 bases and J 3 bases; bases outside gene matches: 4.

The CDR3 is CASSYGTENSPLHF. The CDR3 DNA sequence: TGTGCCAGCAGTTATGGGACAGAGAATTCACCCCTCCACTTT. This chain uses TRBV6-5 with TRBJ1-6; TRBD1 agrees at 7 bases. CDR1 and CDR2 (germline): MNHEY, SVGAGI. This CDR3 is 14 amino acids long. The junction had 3 bases not matched to a gene; V was cut back by 3 bases and J by 7 bases.

This sequence joins TRBV9 and TRBJ2-2; 11 bases line up with TRBD2. CDR3 size: 15 residues. V was clipped by 2 bases and J by 5 bases; unmatched bases: 2. Germline CDR1 and CDR2: SGDLS and YYNGEE. CDR3 protein: CASSVLAGGTGELFF. CDR3 DNA sequence: TGTGCCAGCAGCGTTTTAGCGGGGGGGACCGGGGAGCTGTTTTTT. Using reference TRBV9 and TRBJ2-2 for the parts outside the CDR3, the full variable domain is DSGVTQTPKHLITATGQRVTLRCSPRSGDLSVYWYQQSLDQGLQFLIQYYNGEERAKGNILERFSAQQFPDLHSELNLSSLELGDSALYFCASSVLAGGTGELFFGEGSRLTVL.

This chain links TRBV7-9 with TRBJ2-7; 9 nucleotides line up with TRBD1. V trimming: 9 bases; J trimming: 5 bases; junction bases outside the gene matches: 8. CDR1 is SEHNR, CDR2 FQNEAQ, per germline (reference sequence). The CDR3 has 13 amino acids. The CDR3 DNA is TGTGCCAGTGCGGGACAGGGTATCGACGAGCAGTACTTC. Its translation: CASAGQGIDEQYF.

This sequence joins TRBV6-1 and TRBJ1-2; a possible D gene is TRBD1 (5 bases). Trimming shortened V by 3 bases and J by 4 bases, and 12 bases separated the two germline ends. Germline loops: CDR1 MNHNS, CDR2 SASEGT. The CDR3 has 14 amino acids. This chain's CDR3 is CASSEQGGGYGYTF. The DNA for the CDR3 is TGTGCCAGCAGTGAGCAGGGTGGTGGCTATGGCTACACCTTC.

This clone was counted a few times. The chain couples TRBV4-1 to TRBJ1-3; D is perhaps TRBD1 (6 bases). V lost 4 bases and J 0 bases, leaving 16 bases between the germline ends. This CDR3 spans 17 amino acids. Per germline, CDR1 MGHRA and CDR2 YSYEKL. The CDR3 protein is CASSLRGKGHSGNTIYF. CDR3 sequence (DNA): TGCGCCAGCAGCCTGAGGGGGAAGGGTCACTCTGGAAACACCATATATTTT.

The chain joins TRBV6-6 to TRBJ1-1, with D hard to call. Germline CDR1 and CDR2: MNHNY and SVGAGI (reference sequence). V gave up 7 bases and J gave up 1 base, with 10 bases separating them. This CDR3 comprises 13 residues. CDR3 in amino acids: CASNPAGNTEAFF. The CDR3 nucleotides read TGTGCCAGCAACCCAGCGGGGAACACTGAAGCTTTCTTT.

The chain carries TRBV10-1 and TRBJ2-3; the match to TRBD1 covers 9 bases. V lost 6 bases and J lost 6; bases outside the gene matches: 10. CDR1 WNHNN and CDR2 SYGVQD come from the germline V gene (reference sequence). This CDR3 is built from 15 residues. CDR3 sequence (DNA): TGCGCCAGCAGCTCCCGAGACAGGGGGTATGATACGCAGTATTTT. Translated: CASSSRDRGYDTQYF.

This chain joins TRBV5-1 and TRBJ2-7; D possibly corresponds to TRBD1 (6 bases). The germline V and J ends were trimmed by 6 bases and 0 bases, with 10 bases remaining between them. Germline V gene sequence: CDR1 SGHRS, CDR2 YFSETQ. The length of the CDR3 is 13 residues. The CDR3 reads CASKTGISYEQYF. For the CDR3, the DNA is TGCGCCAGCAAGACAGGAATCTCCTACGAGCAGTACTTC.

This clone was detected only once. The chain has TRBV19 and TRBJ2-1; a possible D gene is TRBD1 (5 bases). The V gene's germline CDR1 is LNHDA and CDR2 SQIVND (reference sequence). The CDR3 contains 12 residues. Deletions cut 2 bases from V and 10 bases from J, with 9 bases between. DNA of the CDR3: TGTGCCAGTAGTATATCCCGACAGGAGCAGTTCTTC. Its protein product is CASSISRQEQFF.